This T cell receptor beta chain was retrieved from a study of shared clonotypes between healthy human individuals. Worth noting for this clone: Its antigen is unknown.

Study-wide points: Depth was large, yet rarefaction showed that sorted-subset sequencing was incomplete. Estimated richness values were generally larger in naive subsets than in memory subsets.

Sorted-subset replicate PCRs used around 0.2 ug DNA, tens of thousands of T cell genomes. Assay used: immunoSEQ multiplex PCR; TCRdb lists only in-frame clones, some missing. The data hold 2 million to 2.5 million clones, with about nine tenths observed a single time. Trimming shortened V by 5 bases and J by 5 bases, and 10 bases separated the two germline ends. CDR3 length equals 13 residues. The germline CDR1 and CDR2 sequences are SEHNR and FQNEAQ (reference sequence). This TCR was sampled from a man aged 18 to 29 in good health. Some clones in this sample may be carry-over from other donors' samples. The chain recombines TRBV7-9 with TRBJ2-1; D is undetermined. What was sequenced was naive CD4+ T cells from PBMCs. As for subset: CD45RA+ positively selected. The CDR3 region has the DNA TGTGCCAGCAGCCTACAACGGGACAATGAGCAGTTCTTC. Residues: CASSLQRDNEQFF.